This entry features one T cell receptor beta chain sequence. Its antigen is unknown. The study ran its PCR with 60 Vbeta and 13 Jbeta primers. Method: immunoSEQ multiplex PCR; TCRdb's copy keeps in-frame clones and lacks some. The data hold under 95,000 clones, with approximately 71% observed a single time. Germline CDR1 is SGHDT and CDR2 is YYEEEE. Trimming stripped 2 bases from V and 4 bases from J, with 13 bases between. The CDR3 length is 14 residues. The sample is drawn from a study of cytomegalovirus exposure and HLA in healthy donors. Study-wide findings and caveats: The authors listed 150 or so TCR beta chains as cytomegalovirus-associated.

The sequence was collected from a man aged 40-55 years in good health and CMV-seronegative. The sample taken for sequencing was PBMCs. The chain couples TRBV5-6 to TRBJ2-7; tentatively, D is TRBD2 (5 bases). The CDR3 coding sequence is TGTGCCAGCAGCTTCATGTATCAGCGGTACGAGCAGTACTTC. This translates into CASSFMYQRYEQYF. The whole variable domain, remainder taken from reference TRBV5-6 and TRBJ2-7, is DAGVTQSPTHLIKTRGQQVTLRCSPKSGHDTVSWYQQALGQGPQFIFQYYEEEERQRGNFPDRFSGHQFPNYSSELNVNALLLGDSALYLCASSFMYQRYEQYFGPGTRLTVT.